This TCR beta chain was retrieved from a study of cytomegalovirus exposure and HLA in healthy donors. The study ran its PCR with 60 Vbeta and 13 Jbeta primers. Here immunoSEQ multiplex PCR was the method, and the copy in TCRdb shows in-frame clones only, minus some. The table has roughly 140,000 clones, around four fifths seen once. Germline-derived CDR1 and CDR2 are SGHRS and YFSETQ. The CDR3 spans 14 residues. V trimming: 7 bases; J trimming: 5 bases; junction bases outside the gene matches: 10. The clonotype comes from a man aged 30-40 years in good health and CMV-seronegative. The chain combines TRBV5-1 with TRBJ2-7; 9 positions agree with TRBD2. The sample was PBMCs. In DNA, the CDR3 is TGCGCCAGCTCTTCCGCGGGAGGGCCCCACGAGCAGTACTTC. Translating gives CASSSAGGPHEQYF.